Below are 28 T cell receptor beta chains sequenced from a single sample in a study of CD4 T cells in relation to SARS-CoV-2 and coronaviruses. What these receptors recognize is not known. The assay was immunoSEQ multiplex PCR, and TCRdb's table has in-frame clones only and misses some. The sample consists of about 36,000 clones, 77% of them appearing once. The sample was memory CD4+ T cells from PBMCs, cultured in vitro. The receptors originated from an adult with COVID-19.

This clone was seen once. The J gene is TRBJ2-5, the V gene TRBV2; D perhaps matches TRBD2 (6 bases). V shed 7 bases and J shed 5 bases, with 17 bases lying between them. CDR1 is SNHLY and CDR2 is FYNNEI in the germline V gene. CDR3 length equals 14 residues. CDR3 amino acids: CASKGRDLPETQYF. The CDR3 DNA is TGTGCCAGCAAAGGGCGGGATCTGCCGGAGACCCAGTACTTC.

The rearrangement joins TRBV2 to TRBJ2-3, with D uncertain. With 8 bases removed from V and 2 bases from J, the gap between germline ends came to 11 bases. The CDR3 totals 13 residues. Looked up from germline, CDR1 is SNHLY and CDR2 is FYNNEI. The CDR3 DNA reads TGTGCCAGCGGCTACAGCATCACAGATACGCAGTATTTT. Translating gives CASGYSITDTQYF.

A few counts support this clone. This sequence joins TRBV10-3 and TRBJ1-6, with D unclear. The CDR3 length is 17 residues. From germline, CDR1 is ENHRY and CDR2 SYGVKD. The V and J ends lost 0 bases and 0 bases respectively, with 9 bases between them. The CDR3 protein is CAISESVRSSYNSPLHF. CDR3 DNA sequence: TGTGCCATCAGTGAGTCGGTCAGGAGCTCCTATAATTCACCCCTCCACTTT.

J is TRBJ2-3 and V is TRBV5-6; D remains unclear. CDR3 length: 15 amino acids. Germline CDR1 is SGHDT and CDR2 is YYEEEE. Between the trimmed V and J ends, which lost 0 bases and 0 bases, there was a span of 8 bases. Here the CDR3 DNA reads TGTGCCAGCAGCTTGGTAGGCGTGAGCACAGATACGCAGTATTTT. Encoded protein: CASSLVGVSTDTQYF.

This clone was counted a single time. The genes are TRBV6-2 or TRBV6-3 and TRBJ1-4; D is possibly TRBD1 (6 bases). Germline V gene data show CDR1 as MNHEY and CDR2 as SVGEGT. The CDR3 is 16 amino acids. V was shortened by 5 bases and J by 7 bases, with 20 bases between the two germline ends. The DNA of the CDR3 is TGTGCCAGCAGTCCACTAGACAGGTCACCGGGTGAAAAACTGTTTTTT. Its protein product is CASSPLDRSPGEKLFF.

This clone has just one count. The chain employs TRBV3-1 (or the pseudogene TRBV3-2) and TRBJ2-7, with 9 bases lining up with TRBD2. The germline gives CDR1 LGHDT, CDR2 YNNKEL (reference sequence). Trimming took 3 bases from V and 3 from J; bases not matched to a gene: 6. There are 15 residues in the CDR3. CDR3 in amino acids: CASSQDPSGIYEQYF. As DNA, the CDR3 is TGTGCCAGCAGCCAGGACCCTAGCGGGATCTACGAGCAGTACTTC.

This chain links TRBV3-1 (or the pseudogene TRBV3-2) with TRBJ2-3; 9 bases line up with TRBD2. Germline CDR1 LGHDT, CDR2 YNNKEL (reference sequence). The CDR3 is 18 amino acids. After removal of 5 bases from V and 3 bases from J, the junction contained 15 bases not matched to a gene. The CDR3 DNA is TGTGCCAGCAGCACGGCTTATATAGCGGGAGCGGGGACAGATACGCAGTATTTT. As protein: CASSTAYIAGAGTDTQYF.

As DNA, the CDR3 is TGTGCCAGTTCTCCAGGGCCAGCTAACTATGGCTACACCTTC. Its translation: CASSPGPANYGYTF. This chain joins TRBV19 and TRBJ1-2, with D possibly TRBD1 on 5 matching bases. The germline V and J ends were trimmed by 8 bases and 0 bases, with 13 bases remaining between them. This CDR3 is 14 amino acids long. In germline, CDR1 is LNHDA, CDR2 SQIVND (reference sequence).

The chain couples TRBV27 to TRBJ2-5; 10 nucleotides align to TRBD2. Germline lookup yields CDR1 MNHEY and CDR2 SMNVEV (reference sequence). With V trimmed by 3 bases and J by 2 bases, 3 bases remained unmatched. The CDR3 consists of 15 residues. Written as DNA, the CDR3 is TGTGCCAGCAGTTTTCTAGCGGGAGTACAAGAGACCCAGTACTTC. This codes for CASSFLAGVQETQYF.

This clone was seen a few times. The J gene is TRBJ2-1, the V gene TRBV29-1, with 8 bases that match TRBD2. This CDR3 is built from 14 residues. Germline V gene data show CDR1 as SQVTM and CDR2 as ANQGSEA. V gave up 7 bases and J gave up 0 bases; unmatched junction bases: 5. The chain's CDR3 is CSGGGTSSYNEQFF. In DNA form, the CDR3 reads TGCAGCGGGGGGGGGACTAGCTCCTACAATGAGCAGTTCTTC.

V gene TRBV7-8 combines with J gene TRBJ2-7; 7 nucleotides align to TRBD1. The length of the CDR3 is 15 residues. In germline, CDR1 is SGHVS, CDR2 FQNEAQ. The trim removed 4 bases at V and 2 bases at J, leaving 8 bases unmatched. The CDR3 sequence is CASSSIRDSPYEQYF. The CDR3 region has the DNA TGTGCCAGCAGCTCGATCCGGGACAGTCCCTACGAGCAGTACTTC.

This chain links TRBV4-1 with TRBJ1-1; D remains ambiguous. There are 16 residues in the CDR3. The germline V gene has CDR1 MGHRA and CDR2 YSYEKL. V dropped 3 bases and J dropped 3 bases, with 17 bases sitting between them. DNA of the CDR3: TGCGCCAGCAGCCATAGTAAAGGGAGTATCGACACTGAAGCTTTCTTT. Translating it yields CASSHSKGSIDTEAFF.

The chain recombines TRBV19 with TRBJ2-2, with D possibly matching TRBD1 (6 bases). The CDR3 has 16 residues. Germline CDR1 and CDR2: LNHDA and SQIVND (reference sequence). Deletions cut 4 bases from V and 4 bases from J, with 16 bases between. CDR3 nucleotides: TGTGCCAGTAGTAGTCGAGGGTGGGGGCTCACCGGGGAGCTGTTTTTT. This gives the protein CASSSRGWGLTGELFF.

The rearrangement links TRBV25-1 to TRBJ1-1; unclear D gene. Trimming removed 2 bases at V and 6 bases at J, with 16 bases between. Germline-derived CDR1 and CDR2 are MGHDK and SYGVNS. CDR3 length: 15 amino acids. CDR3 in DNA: TGTGCCAGCAGTGAACTGTCCCTTGGAACCCCTGAAGCTTTCTTT. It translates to CASSELSLGTPEAFF.

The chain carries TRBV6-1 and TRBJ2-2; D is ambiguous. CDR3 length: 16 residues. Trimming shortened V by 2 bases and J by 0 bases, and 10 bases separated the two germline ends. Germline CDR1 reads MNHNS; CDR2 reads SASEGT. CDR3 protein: CASSERLGSNTGELFF. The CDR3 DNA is TGTGCCAGCAGTGAACGTCTGGGGTCGAACACCGGGGAGCTGTTTTTT.

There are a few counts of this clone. Here the CDR3 reads CASSAGGPHEQFF. In DNA, the CDR3 is TGTGCCAGCAGCGCGGGAGGGCCTCATGAGCAGTTCTTC. The chain has TRBV14 and TRBJ2-1, with TRBD2 matching over 9 bases. The J segment lost 8 bases and the V segment lost 5 bases, leaving 4 bases of the junction unmatched. The CDR3 spans 13 residues. Germline assignment: CDR1 SGHDN and CDR2 FVKESK.

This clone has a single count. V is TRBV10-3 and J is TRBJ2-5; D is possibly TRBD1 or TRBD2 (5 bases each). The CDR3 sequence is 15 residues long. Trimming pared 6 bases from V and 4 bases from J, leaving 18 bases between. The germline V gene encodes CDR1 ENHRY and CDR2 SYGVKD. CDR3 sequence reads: CAISEGETSIETQYF. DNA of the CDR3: TGTGCCATCAGCGAAGGGGAGACATCAATAGAGACCCAGTACTTC.

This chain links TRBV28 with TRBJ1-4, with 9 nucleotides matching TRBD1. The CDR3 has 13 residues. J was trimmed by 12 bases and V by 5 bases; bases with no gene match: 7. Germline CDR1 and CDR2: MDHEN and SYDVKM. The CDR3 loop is CASSPGWDRELFF. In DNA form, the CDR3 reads TGTGCCAGCAGTCCAGGTTGGGACAGGGAACTGTTTTTT.

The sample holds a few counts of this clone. The CDR3 here is CASGLRTSNSPLHF. CDR3 nucleotide sequence: TGTGCCAGCGGGTTGAGGACAAGCAATTCACCCCTCCACTTT. The chain links TRBV7-2 to TRBJ1-6; TRBD1 is a possible D gene (5 bases). Trimming pared 8 bases from V and 7 bases from J, leaving 15 bases between. Germline CDR1 and CDR2: SGHTA and FQGNSA. CDR3 size: 14 residues.

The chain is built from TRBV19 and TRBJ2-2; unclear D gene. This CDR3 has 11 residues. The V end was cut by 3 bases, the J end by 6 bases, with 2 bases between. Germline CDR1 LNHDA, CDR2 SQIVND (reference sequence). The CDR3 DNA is TGTGCCAGTAGTATGGCCGGGGAGCTGTTTTTT. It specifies CASSMAGELFF.

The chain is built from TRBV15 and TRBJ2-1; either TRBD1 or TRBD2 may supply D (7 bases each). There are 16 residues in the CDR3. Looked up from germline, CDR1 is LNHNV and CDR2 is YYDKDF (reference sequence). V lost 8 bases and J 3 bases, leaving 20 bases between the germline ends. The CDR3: CATAGGDYSGYNEQFF. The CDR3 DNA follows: TGTGCCACCGCAGGGGGGGACTACAGTGGCTACAATGAGCAGTTCTTC. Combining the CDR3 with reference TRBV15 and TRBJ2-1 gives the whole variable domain DAMVIQNPRYQVTQFGKPVTLSCSQTLNHNVMYWYQQKSSQAPKLLFHYYDKDFNNEADTPDNFQSRRPNTSFCFLDIRSPGLGDTAMYLCATAGGDYSGYNEQFFGPGTRLTVL.

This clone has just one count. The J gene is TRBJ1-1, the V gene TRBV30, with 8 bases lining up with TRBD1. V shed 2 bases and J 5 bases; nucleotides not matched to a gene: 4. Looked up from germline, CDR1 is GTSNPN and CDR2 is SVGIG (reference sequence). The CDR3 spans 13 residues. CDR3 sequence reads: CAWSRDRFTEAFF. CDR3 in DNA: TGTGCCTGGAGTAGGGACAGGTTTACTGAAGCTTTCTTT.

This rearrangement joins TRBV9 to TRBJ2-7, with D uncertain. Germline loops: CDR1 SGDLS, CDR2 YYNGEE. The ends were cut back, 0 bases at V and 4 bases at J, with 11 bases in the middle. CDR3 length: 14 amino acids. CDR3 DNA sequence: TGTGCCAGCAGCGTAGCGTCGATACCTTACGAGCAGTACTTC. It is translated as CASSVASIPYEQYF. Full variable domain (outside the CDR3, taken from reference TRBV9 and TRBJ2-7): DSGVTQTPKHLITATGQRVTLRCSPRSGDLSVYWYQQSLDQGLQFLIQYYNGEERAKGNILERFSAQQFPDLHSELNLSSLELGDSALYFCASSVASIPYEQYFGPGTRLTVT.

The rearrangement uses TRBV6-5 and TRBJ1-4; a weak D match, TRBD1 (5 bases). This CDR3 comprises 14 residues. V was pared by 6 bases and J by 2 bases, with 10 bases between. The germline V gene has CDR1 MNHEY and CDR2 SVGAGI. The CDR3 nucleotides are TGTGCCAGCAGACTCGACAGCACTAATGAAAAACTGTTTTTT. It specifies CASRLDSTNEKLFF.

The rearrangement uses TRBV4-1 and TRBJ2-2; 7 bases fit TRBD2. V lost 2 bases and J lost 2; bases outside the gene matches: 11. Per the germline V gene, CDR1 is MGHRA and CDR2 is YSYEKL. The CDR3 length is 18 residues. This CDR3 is CASSQPGLKRTNTGELFF. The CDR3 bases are TGCGCCAGCAGCCAACCGGGACTAAAAAGGACCAACACCGGGGAGCTGTTTTTT.

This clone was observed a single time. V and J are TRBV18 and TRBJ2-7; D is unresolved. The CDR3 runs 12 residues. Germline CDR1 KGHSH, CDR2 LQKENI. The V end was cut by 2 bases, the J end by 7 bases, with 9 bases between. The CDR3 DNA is TGTGCCAGCTCACCAGGGCCCTGGGAGCAGTACTTC. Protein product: CASSPGPWEQYF. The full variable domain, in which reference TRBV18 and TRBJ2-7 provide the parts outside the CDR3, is NAGVMQNPRHLVRRRGQEARLRCSPMKGHSHVYWYRQLPEEGLKFMVYLQKENIIDESGMPKERFSAEFPKEGPSILRIQQVVRGDSAAYFCASSPGPWEQYFGPGTRLTVT.

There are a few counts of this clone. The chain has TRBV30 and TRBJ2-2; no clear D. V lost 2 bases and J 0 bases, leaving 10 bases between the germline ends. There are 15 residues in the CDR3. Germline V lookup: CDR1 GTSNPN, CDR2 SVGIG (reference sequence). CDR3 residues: CAWSWTETNTGELFF. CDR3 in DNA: TGTGCCTGGAGTTGGACGGAGACGAACACCGGGGAGCTGTTTTTT.

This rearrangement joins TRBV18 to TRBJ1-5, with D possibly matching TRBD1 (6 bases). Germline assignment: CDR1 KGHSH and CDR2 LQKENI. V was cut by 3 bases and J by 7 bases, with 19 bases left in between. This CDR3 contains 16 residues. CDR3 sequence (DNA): TGTGCCAGCTCACCTCCGAGGAGGGGGGGGATCCAGCCCCAGCATTTT. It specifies CASSPPRRGGIQPQHF.